This T cell receptor (beta chain) was captured by sequencing in a study of T cells after yellow fever vaccination. Study-level information: Some fractions had low cell numbers, and these were prepared with SMART-Seq v4 Ultra Low Input. Whole-study results and caveats: Only a minor proportion of clonotypes was detected across both CD4 and CD8 compartments.

Germline CDR1 MGHRA, CDR2 YSYEKL. The trim removed 3 bases at V and 5 bases at J, leaving 12 bases unmatched. The CDR3 spans 18 residues. Each CDR3 protein is one row after TCRdb ran MiXCR on the 5' RACE reads. The table has 100,000 to 150,000 distinct CDR3 sequences, almost 9% seen once. This clonotype was detected a few times. Its specificity is unknown. The chain is built from TRBV4-1 and TRBJ2-5; 13 bases agree with TRBD2. This sequence originates from a man aged 18 to 29 who received the YFV17D yellow fever vaccine. Sequenced here: CD8+ T cells sorted from PBMCs, sampled on the day of the yellow fever booster vaccination. The CDR3 DNA follows: TGCGCCAGCAGCCAGCCCGGCGGACTAGCGGGGGTTGGCGAGACCCAGTACTTC. The encoded protein is CASSQPGGLAGVGETQYF.